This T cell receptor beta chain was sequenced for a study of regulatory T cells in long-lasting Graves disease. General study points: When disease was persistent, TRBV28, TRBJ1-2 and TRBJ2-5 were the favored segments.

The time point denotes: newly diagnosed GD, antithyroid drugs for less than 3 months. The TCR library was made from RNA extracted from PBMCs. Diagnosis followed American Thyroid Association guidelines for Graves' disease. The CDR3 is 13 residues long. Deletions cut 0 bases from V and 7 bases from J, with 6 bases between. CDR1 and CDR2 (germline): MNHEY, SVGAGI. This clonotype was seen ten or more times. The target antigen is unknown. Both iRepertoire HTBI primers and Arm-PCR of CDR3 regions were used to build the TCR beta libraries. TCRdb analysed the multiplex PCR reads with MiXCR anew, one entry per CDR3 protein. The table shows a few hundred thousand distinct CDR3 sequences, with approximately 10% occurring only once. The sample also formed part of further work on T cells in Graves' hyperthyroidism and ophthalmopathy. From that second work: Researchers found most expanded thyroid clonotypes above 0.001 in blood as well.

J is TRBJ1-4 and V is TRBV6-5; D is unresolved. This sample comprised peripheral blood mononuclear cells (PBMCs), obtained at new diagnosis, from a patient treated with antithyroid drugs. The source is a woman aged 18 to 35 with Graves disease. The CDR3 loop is CASSYSGGEKLFF. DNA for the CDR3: TGTGCCAGCAGTTACTCCGGTGGTGAAAAACTGTTTTTT.